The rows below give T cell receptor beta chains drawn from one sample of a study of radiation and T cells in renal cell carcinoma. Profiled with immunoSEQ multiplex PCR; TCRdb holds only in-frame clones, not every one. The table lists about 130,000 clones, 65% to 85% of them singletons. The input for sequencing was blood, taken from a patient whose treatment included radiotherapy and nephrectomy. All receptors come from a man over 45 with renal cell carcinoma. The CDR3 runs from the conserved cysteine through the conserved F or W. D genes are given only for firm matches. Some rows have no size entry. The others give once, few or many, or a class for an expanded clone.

CASSLRSGTGELFF,TGTGCCAGCAGCTTGCGTTCGGGCACCGGGGAGCTGTTTTTT,.,.,TRBV5-4,TRBJ2-2
CASTHSWRSYEQYF,TGTGCCAGCACTCACTCATGGAGGTCCTACGAGCAGTACTTC,.,.,TRBV25-1,TRBJ2-7
CASSSGLNEKLFF,TGTGCCAGCAGCTCCGGGCTTAATGAAAAACTGTTTTTT,.,.,TRBV7-2,TRBJ1-4
CASSLSGLETDTQYF,TGCGCCAGCAGCCTCAGTGGACTAGAGACAGATACGCAGTATTTT,TRBD2,.,TRBV5-1,TRBJ2-3
CASSQDVTEQPKNIQYF,TGCGCCAGCAGCCAAGATGTAACAGAACAACCCAAAAACATTCAGTACTTC,.,.,TRBV4-3,TRBJ2-4
CASSPRDGKARDEKLFF,TGTGCCAGCAGCCCTCGAGACGGGAAAGCACGAGATGAAAAACTGTTTTTT,.,.,TRBV28,TRBJ1-4
CASSASLDQPQHF,TGTGCCAGCAGCGCCAGCCTGGACCAGCCCCAGCATTTT,.,few,TRBV11-1,TRBJ1-5
CAWTSTHTYGPGQGSEKLFF,TGTGCCTGGACCAGTACTCATACTTACGGACCGGGACAGGGGAGTGAAAAACTGTTTTTT,TRBD1,.,TRBV30,TRBJ1-4
CASLPPAGYGYTF,TGTGCCAGCCTGCCCCCGGCAGGCTATGGCTACACCTTC,.,.,TRBV6-5,TRBJ1-2
CASSVGAGVWETQYF,TGTGCCAGCAGCGTCGGAGCGGGAGTATGGGAGACCCAGTACTTC,TRBD2,.,TRBV9,TRBJ2-5
CAISGTSGGSGETQYF,TGTGCCATCAGTGGGACTAGCGGGGGGTCGGGAGAGACCCAGTACTTC,TRBD2,.,TRBV10-3,TRBJ2-5
CASSPRLFPNTGELFF,TGTGCCAGCAGCCCGCGGCTCTTCCCGAACACCGGGGAGCTGTTTTTT,.,.,TRBV9,TRBJ2-2
CASTWARGSGNTIYF,TGCGCCAGCACCTGGGCGAGGGGGTCTGGAAACACCATATATTTT,.,.,TRBV4-3,TRBJ1-3
CAWNRGALAETQYF,TGTGCCTGGAACAGGGGGGCGCTTGCTGAGACCCAGTACTTC,TRBD1,.,TRBV30,TRBJ2-5
CASSFKAGGPGYNAQYF,TGTGCCAGCAGCTTCAAAGCGGGAGGGCCTGGATACAATGCGCAGTATTTT,TRBD2,.,TRBV7-9,TRBJ2-3
CASSYPTGSREQYF,TGTGCCAGCAGCTATCCGACAGGGTCGCGGGAGCAGTACTTC,.,.,TRBV5-6,TRBJ2-5
CASSLGQSSYEQYF,TGTGCCAGCAGCTTAGGACAGAGCTCCTACGAGCAGTACTTC,.,.,TRBV11-3,TRBJ2-7
CAWTTNGLAGEKQFF,TGTGCCTGGACTACAAACGGACTAGCGGGAGAGAAGCAGTTCTTC,TRBD2,.,TRBV30,TRBJ2-1